This TCR beta chain is drawn from a study of cytomegalovirus exposure and HLA in healthy donors (dated by TCRdb to about 2017). Looking at the study overall: In an earlier analysis of 550 to 750 of the donors, 276 Gb of sequence data and 100 million or so unique TCR beta sequences from 180 million or so T cells were reported. An early release covering about 600 HLA-typed donors comprised about 290 gigabases of sequencing data and some 79 million unique TCR sequences. Among the roughly 410 genotyped donors, around 81% belonged to the genetic ancestry cluster associated with self-reported Caucasian donors. The aim of the study was to test whether cataloging public T cell receptors could identify signatures of past pathogen exposure. Using immunosequencing, the study profiled T cell repertoires from some 670 subjects and related those repertoires to cytomegalovirus serostatus. Besides the first cohort of roughly 700 subjects, a separate validation cohort made up of 120 different subjects was used. To predict cytomegalovirus infection status, the study combined high-throughput TCR immunosequencing, statistical association of individual TCRs with disease status, and machine learning. A later analysis re-analyzed previously published TCR beta repertoires from 666 donors and added high-resolution HLA genotyping to study TCR occurrence patterns. In the later analysis, no new phenotypic data were used to find candidate immune exposures; instead, reliance was placed on TCR beta sequences and their occurrence across donors. An earlier analysis of approximately 500 of the donors applied high-throughput TCR beta sequencing to assess whether each TCR beta V gene segment acted as functional or pseudogenic. Donor age, sex, ethnicity and CMV serostatus were collected together with the repertoire data. A later genetic analysis took genome-wide SNP genotypes for about 55% of the roughly 670 donors and used that subset as a discovery cohort. Every repertoire in the discovery cohort had been generated on one and the same sequencing platform. Class I and class II HLA loci were covered by the typing at four-digit resolution. Typing coverage differed by locus: A, B, C, DRB1 and DQB1 were typed in about 620-630 donors, DQA1 in about 500, DPA1 in over 600, and DPB1 in 400 to 490. About five DR-DQ haplotypes were treated as single units for association and clustering because of strong linkage in the cohort. Among about 410 genotyped donors of the cohort, an average of around 220,000 unique TCR beta nucleotide sequences was sequenced per donor, of which 15% to 20% were non-productive.

The cohort was made up of about 670 healthy bone marrow donors. At the time of sampling, every cohort member was nominally healthy, though immune exposures that went unrecorded were likely present. The donor tested CMV seronegative, placing the donor among the 350 to 400 seronegative members of the cohort. Every donor gave a peripheral blood sample, and the peripheral blood mononuclear cells from that sample were used for TCR beta sequencing. The Qiagen DNeasy Blood Extraction Kit was used to extract genomic DNA from the blood cell samples. Preparation of the library involved the immunoSEQ multiplex PCR assay. A mixture of 60 forward primers for TCR Vbeta segments and 13 reverse primers for TCR Jbeta segments was used in the multiplex PCR. The CDR3 region of rearranged TCR beta genes was amplified from genomic DNA with a multiplex PCR assay. The Illumina HiSeq System was used to sequence the amplified TCR beta libraries as 87-base-pair reads. The authors' pipeline ran thus. Across the roughly 700 repertoires, a later analysis counted roughly 84 million unique TCR beta chains, roughly 11 million of which were shared by at least two donors. To remove PCR and sequencing errors, raw reads were error-corrected and collapsed into unique sequences using a nearest-neighbor algorithm that merged closely related sequences. V, D and J gene segments were assigned by aligning CDR3 sequences to IMGT reference sequences. Each retained sequence needed at least a six-nucleotide match to both a V gene segment and a J gene segment. A rearrangement counted as productive if the CDR3 had no stop codons and remained in frame with V and J, and every other rearrangement counted as non-productive. Following IMGT convention, CDR3 was defined as the stretch from the second conserved V-encoded cysteine to the conserved J-encoded phenylalanine. In an earlier analysis of just under 600 of the donors, sequences lacking an unambiguous match to a single V gene segment were excluded. In an earlier analysis of approximately 550 of the donors, V segments were called functional above 56.7% productive rearrangements and were called segregating when the between-donor standard deviation exceeded 5%. To diagnose cytomegalovirus status from the catalog of TCR beta chain sequences, a statistical classification framework was built. A later analysis assigned V and J genes by comparing TCR nucleotide sequences with IMGT/GENE-DB human TR gene sequences. The TCRdist pipeline was used in a later analysis to assign CDR3 sequences and most-parsimonious VDJ recombination scenarios. In a later analysis, each TCR beta chain was defined by its CDR3 amino acid sequence together with its V-gene family, and reads without a unique V-gene family were excluded. A later analysis removed 550 to 700 highly shared, low-generation-probability nucleotide sequences to deal with suspected cross-contamination and a sequencing artifact. In a later analysis, a clonal expansion index was calculated for each public chain from normalized within-repertoire ranks of inferred template counts. Generation probabilities in a later analysis came from a VDJ recombination model fitted to out-of-frame rearrangements, and those results were checked against IGoR. In a later analysis, TCR-TCR, TCR-HLA and TCR-CMV co-occurrence was scored with hypergeometric tests, and a repertoire-size bias correction was applied to TCR pairs. False discovery rates were estimated in a later analysis by permuting HLA or CMV assignments 20 times. In a later analysis, co-occurring TCRs were grouped with DBSCAN, and TCRdist sequence similarity was added when clustering was performed within HLA-allele-positive subsets. Repertoires with fewer than 30,000 or more than 120,000 public chains were left out of co-occurrence clustering, as were five repertoires with anomalous nucleotide sharing. TCRdb carries this immuneACCESS record with in-frame sequences only. Its versions omit some clonotypes, under half of them owing to an unresolved V gene in the studies checked, with the rest unexplained. The V and J calls and clone size come from that table; D and trimming were worked out from the DNA. For this sample the table gives approximately 97,000 clones, of which roughly 80% were detected only once. The ten largest clones capture around 2.6% of the sample.

On the study overall, not on this receptor specifically: A few of the identified cytomegalovirus-associated TCR beta chains were confirmed in vitro to be specific for cytomegalovirus antigens. It was suggested by the authors that the approach could potentially be generalized to other disease states and immunological phenotypes. A later genetic analysis associated a missense DCLRE1C variant with V-gene and J-gene trimming of TCR beta chains, and an independent cohort replicated the association. A further reported finding was that TCR beta sequences accurately predicted the HLA-A and HLA-B alleles for most subjects in the first cohort. Assigning TCR associations to individual alleles was difficult when HLA alleles, especially DR and DQ, strongly co-occurred. A later analysis reported that several top co-occurrence clusters appeared linked to parvovirus B19, influenza, CMV and Epstein-Barr virus. Specific HLA alleles were associated with 16,951 TCR beta sequences at a false discovery rate of 0.05 in a later analysis. According to a later genetic analysis, donors in an Asian-associated ancestry cluster had fewer N-insertions in productive TCRs than the approximately 650-donor mean. Across donors, most TCR sequences were observed very rarely, whereas some public TCRs were present in many individuals. CMV serostatus was the only immune exposure information available for the cohort. A cluster of highly shared sequence variants was judged likely to represent a technical artifact of the sequencing pipeline. Because HLA typing was unavailable for some donors at each locus, only the typed subset was used in association tests. Correlated functional status among segregating V segments might reflect linkage disequilibrium, but an unknown experimental factor could not be ruled out. Sequencing depth was assumed to be roughly uniform across donors in the presence/absence analyses, though that assumption may not hold. A later analysis found that HLA-associated TCR beta chains were more clonally expanded and had lower generation probabilities than equally common non-associated chains. The study listed over 150 TCR beta chains as associated with cytomegalovirus. An earlier analysis of around 500 of the donors showed that most TCR beta V segments appeared in productive rearrangements either about 87% or about 30% of the time, which broadly matched IMGT annotations. The earlier analysis of almost 600 of the donors excluded 15 to 20 rarely observed V segments, including chromosome 9 orphons, because counts were too low. In both the original and validation cohorts, the classifier was reported to diagnose cytomegalovirus status with high specificity and sensitivity. The 87-base-pair reads could not distinguish some IMGT-functional V segments, including TRBV6-2 and TRBV6-3, so those segments were excluded. In this cohort, only TCR beta chains were sequenced, and detectable features were limited by the absence of alpha or paired-chain data. According to a later analysis, TCR association rates differed among HLA loci, with DRB1 alleles showing the most associated TCRs and HLA-C alleles showing the fewest. In a later analysis, most CMV-associated TCR beta chains were found to appear HLA-restricted, with HLA associations seemingly driven largely by CMV exposure.

There are 16 amino acids in the CDR3, from cysteine to phenylalanine inclusive. Here the CDR3 DNA is all that survives: 48 bases in frame from base 1. With regard to this clone: The clone's antigen remains unknown. One base away there is no much larger clone; base qualities are not given.

The chain employs TRBV1 and TRBJ2-5; TRBD2, the table's D call, lacks a check against the DNA. TRBV1 has pseudogene status. The sample consisted of PBMCs. The sequence derives from a man aged 35 to 55 in good health and CMV-seronegative. The base sequence is TGCACCAGCAGCCAGGTCTGGGACTTCCGTAAGAAGACCCAGTACTTC. This gives the protein CTSSQVWDFRKKTQYF.